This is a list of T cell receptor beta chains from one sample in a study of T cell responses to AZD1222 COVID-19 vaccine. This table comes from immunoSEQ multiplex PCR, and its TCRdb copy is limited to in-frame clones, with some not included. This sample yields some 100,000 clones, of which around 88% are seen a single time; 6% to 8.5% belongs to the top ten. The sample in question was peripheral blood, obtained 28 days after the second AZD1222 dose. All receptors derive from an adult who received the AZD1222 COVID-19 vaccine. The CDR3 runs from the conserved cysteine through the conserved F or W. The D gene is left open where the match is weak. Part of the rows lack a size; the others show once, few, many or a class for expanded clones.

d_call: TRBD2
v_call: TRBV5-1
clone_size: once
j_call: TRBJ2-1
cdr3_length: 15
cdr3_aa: CASSLSLAGAREQFF
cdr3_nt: TGCGCCAGCAGCTTGTCCCTAGCGGGGGCGCGGGAGCAGTTCTTC

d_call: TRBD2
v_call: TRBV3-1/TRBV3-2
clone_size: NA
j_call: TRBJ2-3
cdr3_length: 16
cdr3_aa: CASSQVGGRRTDTQYF
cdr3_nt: TGTGCCAGCAGCCAAGTTGGCGGGAGGAGGACAGATACGCAGTATTTT

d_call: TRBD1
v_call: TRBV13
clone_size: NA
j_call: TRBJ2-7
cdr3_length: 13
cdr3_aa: CASTRDRDNEQYF
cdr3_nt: TGTGCCAGCACCCGAGACAGGGACAACGAGCAGTACTTC

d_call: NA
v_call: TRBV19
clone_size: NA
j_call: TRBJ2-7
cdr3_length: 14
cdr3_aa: CASSIDGEHFEQYF
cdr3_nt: TGTGCCAGTAGTATAGATGGGGAACACTTCGAGCAGTACTTC

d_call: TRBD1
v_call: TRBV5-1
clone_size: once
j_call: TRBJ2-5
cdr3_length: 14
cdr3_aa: CASSIGTGWETQYF
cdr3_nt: TGCGCCAGCAGCATAGGGACAGGGTGGGAGACCCAGTACTTC

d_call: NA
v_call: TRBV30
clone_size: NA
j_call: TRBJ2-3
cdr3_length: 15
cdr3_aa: CAWSVGVKSGDTQYF
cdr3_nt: TGTGCCTGGAGTGTAGGGGTAAAGTCAGGAGATACGCAGTATTTT

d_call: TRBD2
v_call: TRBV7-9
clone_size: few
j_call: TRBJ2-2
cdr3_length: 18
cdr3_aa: CASSKGTSGSVRTGELFF
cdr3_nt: TGTGCCAGCTCTAAGGGGACTAGCGGGAGTGTGAGAACCGGGGAGCTGTTTTTT

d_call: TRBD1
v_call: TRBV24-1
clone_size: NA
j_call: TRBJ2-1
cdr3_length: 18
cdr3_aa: CATSDLSFGQGAYNEQFF
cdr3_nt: TGTGCCACCAGTGATTTGTCTTTTGGACAGGGTGCCTACAATGAGCAGTTCTTC

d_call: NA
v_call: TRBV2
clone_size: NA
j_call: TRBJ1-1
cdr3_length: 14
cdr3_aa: CASTKDGMNTEAFF
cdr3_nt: TGTGCCAGCACGAAGGACGGGATGAACACTGAAGCTTTCTTT

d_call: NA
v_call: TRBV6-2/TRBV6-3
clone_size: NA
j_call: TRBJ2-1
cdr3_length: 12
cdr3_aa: CASSPPDNEQFF
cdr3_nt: TGTGCCAGCAGTCCCCCAGACAATGAGCAGTTCTTC

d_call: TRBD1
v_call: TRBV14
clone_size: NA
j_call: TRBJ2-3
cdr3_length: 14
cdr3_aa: CASSRGTGLDTQYF
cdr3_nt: TGTGCCAGCAGCCGGGGGACAGGTTTAGATACGCAGTATTTT

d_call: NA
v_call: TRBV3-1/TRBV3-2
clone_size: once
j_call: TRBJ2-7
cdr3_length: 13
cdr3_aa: CASSQVSVDEQYF
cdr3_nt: TGTGCCAGCAGCCAGGTGTCGGTGGACGAGCAGTACTTC

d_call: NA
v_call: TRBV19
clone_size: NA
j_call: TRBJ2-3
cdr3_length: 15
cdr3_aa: CASSISRASTDTQYF
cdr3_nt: TGTGCCAGTAGTATCTCCCGGGCAAGCACAGATACGCAGTATTTT

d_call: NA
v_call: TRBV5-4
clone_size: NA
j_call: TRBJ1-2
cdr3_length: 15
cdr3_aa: CASSLVKGVADGYTF
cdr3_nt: TGTGCCAGCAGCTTAGTAAAGGGAGTGGCGGATGGCTACACCTTC

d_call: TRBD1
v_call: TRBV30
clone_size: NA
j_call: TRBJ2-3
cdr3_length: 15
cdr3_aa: CAWSVTGGYTDTQYF
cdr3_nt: TGTGCCTGGAGTGTAACAGGGGGTTACACAGATACGCAGTATTTT

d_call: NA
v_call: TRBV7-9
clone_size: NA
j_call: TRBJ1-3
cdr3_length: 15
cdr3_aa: CASIENRRSGNTIYF
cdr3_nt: TGTGCCAGTATTGAGAACAGACGCTCTGGAAACACCATATATTTT

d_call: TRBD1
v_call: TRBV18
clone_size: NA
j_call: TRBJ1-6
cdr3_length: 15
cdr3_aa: CASSSSGTGRSPLHF
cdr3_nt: TGTGCCAGCTCATCTTCCGGGACAGGGCGCTCACCCCTCCACTTT

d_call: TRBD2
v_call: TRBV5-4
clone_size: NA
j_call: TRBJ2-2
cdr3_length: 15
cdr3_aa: CASSAGTSFSGELFF
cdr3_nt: TGTGCCAGCAGTGCCGGGACTAGTTTTTCCGGGGAGCTGTTTTTT

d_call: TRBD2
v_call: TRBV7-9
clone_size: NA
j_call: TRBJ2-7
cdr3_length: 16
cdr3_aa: CASSLSGTSSPYEQYF
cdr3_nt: TGTGCCAGCAGCTTATCGGGGACTAGCTCTCCCTACGAGCAGTACTTC

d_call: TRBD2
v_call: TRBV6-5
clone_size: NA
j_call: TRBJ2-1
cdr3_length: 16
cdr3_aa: CASSSVLSGAHNEQFF
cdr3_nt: TGTGCCAGCAGTTCTGTACTTAGCGGGGCCCACAATGAGCAGTTCTTC

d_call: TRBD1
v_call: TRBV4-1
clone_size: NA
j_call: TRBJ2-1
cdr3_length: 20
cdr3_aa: CASSQPPRGDRGRDYNEQFF
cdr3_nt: TGCGCCAGCAGCCAACCCCCCCGGGGGGACAGGGGTCGAGATTACAATGAGCAGTTCTTC

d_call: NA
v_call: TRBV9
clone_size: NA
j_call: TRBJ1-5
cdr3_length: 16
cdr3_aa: CASSPRGGSGNQPQHF
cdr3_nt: TGTGCCAGCAGCCCGAGGGGGGGTAGTGGCAATCAGCCCCAGCATTTT

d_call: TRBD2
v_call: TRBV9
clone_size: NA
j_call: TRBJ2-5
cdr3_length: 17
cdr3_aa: CASSPGTSGGLQETQYF
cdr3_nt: TGTGCCAGCAGCCCGGGGACTAGCGGGGGGCTCCAAGAGACCCAGTACTTC

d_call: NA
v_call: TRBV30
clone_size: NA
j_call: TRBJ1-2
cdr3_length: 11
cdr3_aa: CAWSVRYGYTF
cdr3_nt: TGTGCCTGGAGTGTACGCTATGGCTACACCTTC

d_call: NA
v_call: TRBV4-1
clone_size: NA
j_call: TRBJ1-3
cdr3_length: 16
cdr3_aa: CASSHPGTNSGNTIYF
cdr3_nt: TGCGCCAGCAGCCACCCAGGGACTAACTCTGGAAACACCATATATTTT

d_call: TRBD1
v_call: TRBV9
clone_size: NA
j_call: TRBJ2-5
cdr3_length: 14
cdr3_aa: CASSLLGQGETQYF
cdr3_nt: TGTGCCAGCAGTTTACTGGGACAGGGTGAGACCCAGTACTTC

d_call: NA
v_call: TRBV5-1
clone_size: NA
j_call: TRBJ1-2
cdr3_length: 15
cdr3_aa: CASSLPRGGEDGYTF
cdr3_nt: TGCGCCAGCAGCTTGCCACGGGGAGGGGAGGATGGCTACACCTTC

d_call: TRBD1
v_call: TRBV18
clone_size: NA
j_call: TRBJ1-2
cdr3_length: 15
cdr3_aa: CASSAQQGPNYGYTF
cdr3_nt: TGTGCCAGCTCAGCGCAACAGGGGCCTAACTATGGCTACACCTTC